This T cell receptor beta chain derives from a study of cytomegalovirus exposure and HLA in healthy donors. Regarding the study as a whole: Per a later analysis, HLA-associated TCR beta chains showed more clonal expansion than other, equally common TCR beta chains.

Germline V CDR1 and CDR2: SGHNT, YENEEA. CDR3 length: 15 amino acids. Trimming at V came to 2 bases and at J to 4 bases, leaving 6 bases not matched to a gene. It was with 60 Vbeta and 13 Jbeta primers that the PCR ran. Only in-frame clones appear in the TCRdb table, and some are missing; sequencing was by immunoSEQ multiplex PCR. The table records over 100,000 clones, roughly 80% of them present only once. Regarding this clone: What it binds is not known.

The chain employs TRBV11-3 and TRBJ2-5, with 8 bases fitting TRBD2. The receptor was isolated from a man aged 30 to 45 in good health and CMV-seropositive. The sample was PBMCs. The CDR3 DNA follows: TGTGCCAGCAGCTTACCGAGCGGGAGTAGAGAGACCCAGTACTTC. Residues: CASSLPSGSRETQYF. The full variable domain, rest sourced from reference TRBV11-3 and TRBJ2-5, is EAGVVQSPRYKIIEKKQPVAFWCNPISGHNTLYWYLQNLGQGPELLIRYENEEAVDDSQLPKDRFSAERLKGVDSTLKIQPAELGDSAVYLCASSLPSGSRETQYFGPGTRLLVL.